This T cell receptor beta chain was documented in a study of identical twins. Findings and caveats of the study: Surplus twin overlap in beta out-of-frame sequences was less pronounced. Partly confounded zero-insertion analyses could result from invariant MAIT and iNKT cells.

The CDR3 loop spans 17 amino acids. Germline loops: CDR1 DFQATT, CDR2 SNEGSKA (reference sequence). J was trimmed by 9 bases and V by 0 bases; bases with no gene match: 12. With template switching, a universal primer site was added, and the cDNA carried unique molecular identifiers. From the 5' RACE reads, TCRdb called clonotypes with MiXCR, one entry per CDR3 protein. The sample holds hundreds of thousands of distinct CDR3 sequences, roughly 18% seen once. In its sample, this clonotype was seen a few times. Antigen: not known. A further study also used this sample, focusing on T cells expressing NK-cell markers. That report notes: Sorted CD3+CD56+NKG2C+, CD3+CD56+NKG2C- and CD3+CD56-NKG2C+ T-cell subsets were beta-chain profiled.

This clonotype originated in a woman between 18 and 29 years old in good health. Sequencing was carried out using PBMCs. This rearrangement joins TRBV20-1 to TRBJ2-1; 12 nucleotides line up with TRBD2. CDR3 amino acids: CSARDTASGGAWGEQFF. The CDR3 nucleotides read TGCAGTGCTAGAGATACGGCTAGCGGGGGGGCCTGGGGTGAGCAGTTCTTC.